The 10 T cell receptor beta chains given below trace back to one sample, sequenced in a study of T-cell reconstitution after alpha-beta-depleted transplantation in children. A library of TCRbeta sequences, prepared with unique molecular identifiers, was generated. TCRdb recomputed calls from the PCR reads with MiXCR, one row per CDR3 protein. The repertoire holds around 190,000 distinct CDR3 sequences, approximately 7% seen once, with just over 5.5% in the top ten. Sequences were derived from PBMCs, sampled before TCRalphabeta/CD19-depleted stem cell transplant. These receptors originate from a boy aged 2 to 10 with acute lymphoblastic leukemia, due to receive a stem cell transplant.

This clonotype was recorded a few times. The chain employs TRBV3-1 and TRBJ1-6; no reliable D call. CDR1 LGHDT and CDR2 YNNKEL come from the germline V gene (reference sequence). V was clipped by 0 bases and J by 6 bases, with 6 bases between them. This CDR3 region has 14 residues. The CDR3 DNA reads as TGTGCCAGCAGCCAAGAGTGGTCTAATTCACCCCTCCACTTT. Encoded protein: CASSQEWSNSPLHF. Supplemented by reference TRBV3-1 and TRBJ1-6, the full variable domain reads DTAVSQTPKYLVTQMGNDKSIKCEQNLGHDTMYWYKQDSKKFLKIMFSYNNKELIINETVPNRFSPKSPDKAHLNLHINSLELGDSAVYFCASSQEWSNSPLHFGNGTRLTVT.

This clonotype was counted at least ten times. The rearrangement uses TRBV28 and TRBJ1-5; TRBD1 is a possible D gene (6 bases). This CDR3 has 15 residues. Germline CDR1 MDHEN, CDR2 SYDVKM. The ends were cut back, 6 bases at V and 6 bases at J, with 18 bases in the middle. Here the CDR3 reads CASSWGQGLGQPQHF. In DNA, the CDR3 is TGTGCCAGCAGCTGGGGGCAGGGTCTTGGTCAGCCCCAGCATTTT.

The rearrangement joins TRBV7-8 to TRBJ1-2; D ambiguous. The germline V gene has CDR1 SGHVS and CDR2 FQNEAQ. This CDR3 has 13 amino acids. The V end was cut by 3 bases, the J end by 4 bases, with 9 bases between. Written as DNA, the CDR3 is TGTGCCAGCAGCTTGCGGACGGGCTATGGCTACACCTTC. This gives the protein CASSLRTGYGYTF.

Many counts were recorded for this clonotype. The chain employs TRBV5-1 and TRBJ2-2; D possibly corresponds to TRBD2 (5 bases). Deletions cut 0 bases from V and 3 bases from J, with 9 bases between. The CDR3 spans 15 residues. The V gene's germline CDR1 is SGHRS and CDR2 YFSETQ. The CDR3 nucleotides are TGCGCCAGCAGCTTGGCAGCGGCCTACACCGGGGAGCTGTTTTTT. This sequence encodes CASSLAAAYTGELFF.

This clonotype was observed many times. The chain's CDR3 is CASSDWQLAGRNNEQFF. The CDR3 region has the DNA TGTGCCAGCAGTGACTGGCAACTAGCGGGGCGTAACAATGAGCAGTTCTTC. This chain uses TRBV6-4 with TRBJ2-1; 10 bases align to TRBD2. V lost 1 base, J lost 5 bases, and 8 bases stayed unmatched. Per germline, CDR1 MRHNA and CDR2 SNTAGT. CDR3 size: 17 residues.

This clonotype was seen a few times. The chain has TRBV7-9 and TRBJ1-1; D perhaps matches TRBD1 (6 bases). The CDR3 sequence is 15 residues long. The V end lost 2 bases, the J end lost 4 bases, and 14 bases lay between the germline ends. CDR1 is SEHNR, CDR2 FQNEAQ, per germline (reference sequence). CDR3 sequence reads: CASSLRGGAFTEAFF. Here the CDR3 DNA reads TGTGCCAGCAGCTTAAGGGGGGGGGCCTTCACTGAAGCTTTCTTT.

This clonotype came up many times. The chain employs TRBV28 and TRBJ2-2; D gene unclear. This CDR3 region has 16 residues. V shed 3 bases and J shed 8 bases, with 19 bases lying between them. CDR1 MDHEN and CDR2 SYDVKM come from the germline V gene. CDR3: CASSLLGSPTLGELFF. In nucleotides, the CDR3 is TGTGCCAGCAGTTTGCTCGGGTCACCTACTCTAGGGGAGCTGTTTTTT.

This clonotype was seen many times. J is TRBJ2-1 and V is TRBV20-1, with TRBD1 as a possible D gene (5 bases). The CDR3 covers 11 residues. With 5 bases removed from V and 9 bases from J, the gap between germline ends came to 11 bases. The germline gives CDR1 DFQATT, CDR2 SNEGSKA (reference sequence). The CDR3 region is CSAPRASEQFF. The CDR3, as DNA: TGCAGTGCTCCCAGGGCGAGTGAGCAGTTCTTC.

V and J are TRBV3-1 and TRBJ2-5; D assignment may be TRBD1 or TRBD2 (5 bases each). This CDR3 is 14 amino acids long. CDR1 and CDR2 from the germline V gene are LGHDT and YNNKEL (reference sequence). Trimming cost V 3 bases and J 2 bases, with 10 bases left between them. The chain's CDR3 is CASSHGTAQETQYF. For the CDR3, the DNA is TGTGCCAGCAGCCACGGGACGGCACAAGAGACCCAGTACTTC.

A few counts support this clonotype. The rearrangement links TRBV13 to TRBJ2-1, with TRBD2 identical over 11 bases. V trimming: 5 bases; J trimming: 4 bases; junction bases outside the gene matches: 10. The CDR3 contains 17 residues. Germline V gene sequence: CDR1 PRHDT, CDR2 FYEKMQ (reference sequence). CDR3 DNA sequence: TGTGCCAGCAGCCTCATACTAGCGGGGGAACTTTACAATGAGCAGTTCTTC. Translation gives CASSLILAGELYNEQFF.